This is a list of T cell receptor beta chains from one sample in a study of T cells after yellow fever vaccination. Via MiXCR, TCRdb re-called the 5' RACE reads, giving one row per CDR3 protein. Of 150,000 to 200,000 distinct CDR3 sequences listed, roughly 9% were seen once; the top ten hold approximately 35%. This material consisted of CD8+ T cells sorted from PBMCs, taken 45 days after the yellow fever booster vaccination. The source of these receptors is a man aged 18-30 years who received the YFV17D yellow fever vaccine. The CDR3 runs from the conserved cysteine through the conserved F or W. D genes are given only for firm matches. Size values are once, few and many counts, or a class for expanded clones, and some rows have none.

>TRBV18|-|few|TRBJ1-4|15
TGTGCCAGCTCACCAGGGGGACGAGATAATGAAAAACTGTTTTTT
CASSPGGRDNEKLFF
>TRBV10-3|-|-|TRBJ2-7|15
TGTGCCATCAGTGATGGGAGACAGGCGACCTACGAGCAGTACTTC
CAISDGRQATYEQYF
>TRBV12-3/TRBV12-4|TRBD1|-|TRBJ2-1|18
TGTGCCAGCAGTTTAGTGTCCCGACAGGGGGCCTCCTACAATGAGCAGTTCTTC
CASSLVSRQGASYNEQFF
>TRBV7-8|TRBD1|-|TRBJ1-5|15
TGTGCCAGCAGCTTTGGGACAGGGGAAAATCAGCCCCAGCATTTT
CASSFGTGENQPQHF
>TRBV6-1|TRBD1|-|TRBJ2-2|18
TGTGCCAGCAGTGAATTCTTCGTAGGACAGGGGAACACCGGGGAGCTGTTTTTT
CASSEFFVGQGNTGELFF
>TRBV13|-|few|TRBJ1-2|11
TGTGCCAGCAGCCTCGCCCAGGGCTACACCTTC
CASSLAQGYTF
>TRBV2|-|many|TRBJ1-5|14
TGTGCCAGCAGTGAAATACAGCTCAATCAGCCCCAGCATTTT
CASSEIQLNQPQHF
>TRBV7-9|-|medium-sized|TRBJ2-3|16
TGTGCCAGCAGCTTAGTTATGGAGGCTGGCACAGATACGCAGTATTTT
CASSLVMEAGTDTQYF
>TRBV7-2|-|few|TRBJ1-4|15
TGTGCCAGCAGCTTAGGGGGAGTCCAAGGTGAAAAACTGTTTTTT
CASSLGGVQGEKLFF
>TRBV5-4|TRBD1|few|TRBJ2-7|15
TGTGCCAGCAGCTTGGAAGGGACAGAGACTTACGAGCAGTACTTC
CASSLEGTETYEQYF
>TRBV15|TRBD1|few|TRBJ1-1|14
TGTGCCACCAGCGACAGGGCGTGGAACACTGAAGCTTTCTTT
CATSDRAWNTEAFF
>TRBV13|-|few|TRBJ1-2|14
TGTGCCAGCAGCTTAGTTCTCACAGGCCATGGCTACACCTTC
CASSLVLTGHGYTF
>TRBV7-7|-|few|TRBJ2-2|20
TGTGCCAGCAGCCTCTCGACTTGGGCCAATGCAGGCTGGGACACCGGGGAGCTGTTTTTT
CASSLSTWANAGWDTGELFF
>TRBV5-1|-|few|TRBJ2-1|16
TGCGCCAGCAGCTTCCCGGGGGCCGGACTCGCCAATGAGCAGTTCTTC
CASSFPGAGLANEQFF
>TRBV27|TRBD2|many|TRBJ2-5|15
TGTGCCAGCACCTTGACGGGACTAGCAAGCGAGACCCAGTACTTC
CASTLTGLASETQYF
>TRBV10-3|-|-|TRBJ1-1|15
TGTGCCATCAGTGAGTCCGAATCAGGGGAGACTGAAGCTTTCTTT
CAISESESGETEAFF
>TRBV7-2|-|many|TRBJ1-1|14
TGTGCCAGCAGCATAGGGGGGGGCCACACTGAAGCTTTCTTT
CASSIGGGHTEAFF
>TRBV12-3/TRBV12-4|-|many|TRBJ1-1|15
TGTGCCAGCAGCCATTTCCGGGCGATTTACACTGAAGCTTTCTTT
CASSHFRAIYTEAFF
>TRBV12-3/TRBV12-4|-|-|TRBJ2-7|12
TGTGCCAGCAGCCACGGAGGGCTCGAGCAGTACTTC
CASSHGGLEQYF
>TRBV5-1|TRBD1|many|TRBJ2-6|17
TGCGCCAGCAGCTCCGGGACAGGATTCACTGGGGCCAACGTCCTGACTTTC
CASSSGTGFTGANVLTF
>TRBV4-2|-|many|TRBJ1-1|15
TGTGCCAGCAGCCAAGGGACAGCGGCCCAGCCTGAAGCTTTCTTT
CASSQGTAAQPEAFF
>TRBV5-1|-|-|TRBJ1-1|14
TGCGCCAGCAGCGGTGAGGGGAGGGGCACTGAAGCTTTCTTT
CASSGEGRGTEAFF
>TRBV7-8|TRBD1|-|TRBJ2-7|18
TGTGCCAGCAGCTTAGTTGCCGGGACAGGGGTAGGAGTCTACGAGCAGTACTTC
CASSLVAGTGVGVYEQYF